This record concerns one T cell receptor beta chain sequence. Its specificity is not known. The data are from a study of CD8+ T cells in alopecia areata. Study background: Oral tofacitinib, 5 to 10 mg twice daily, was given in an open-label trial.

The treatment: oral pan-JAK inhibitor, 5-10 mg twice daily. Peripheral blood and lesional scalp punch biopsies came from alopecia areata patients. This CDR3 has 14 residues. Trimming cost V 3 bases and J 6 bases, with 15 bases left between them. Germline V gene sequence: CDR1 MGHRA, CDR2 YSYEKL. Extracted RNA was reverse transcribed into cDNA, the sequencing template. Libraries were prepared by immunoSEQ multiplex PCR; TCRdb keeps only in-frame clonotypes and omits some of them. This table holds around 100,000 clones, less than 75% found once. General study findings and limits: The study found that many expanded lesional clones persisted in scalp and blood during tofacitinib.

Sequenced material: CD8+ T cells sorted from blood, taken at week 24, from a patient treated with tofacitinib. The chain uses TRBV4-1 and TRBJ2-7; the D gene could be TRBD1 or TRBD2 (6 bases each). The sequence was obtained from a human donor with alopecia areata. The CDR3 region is CASSHRQQGGEQYF. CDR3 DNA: TGCGCCAGCAGCCACCGTCAACAGGGAGGCGAGCAGTACTTC.